This T cell receptor beta chain was identified in a study of T cells expressing NK-cell markers. The CDR3 runs to 14 residues. Germline CDR1 reads SQVTM; CDR2 reads ANQGSEA. TCRdb reprocessed the 5' RACE reads, keeping one entry per CDR3 protein, no DNA. The sample's table shows over 250,000 distinct CDR3 sequences. The chain couples TRBV29-1 to TRBJ2-1; TCRdb selects TRBD1, and the lack of DNA leaves this call unchecked. The sequence was obtained from a woman aged 18 to 75 in good health. The sequencing sample was made of blood T cells: a sorted CD56 or NKG2C T cell subset, CD4+ or CD8+ T cells, or bulk PBMC T cells (not recorded which). Here the CDR3 reads CSVVPGVKRDEQFF.